Shown below are 9 T cell receptor beta chains from a single sample sequenced in a study of cytotoxic CD8 clonotypes in ibrutinib-treated CLL. Libraries were prepared by immunoSEQ multiplex PCR; TCRdb keeps only in-frame clonotypes and omits some of them. The sample lists around 160,000 clones; roughly 77% were seen once. This material consisted of PBMCs, taken after 12 months of ibrutinib treatment. These TCRs come from a human donor with chronic lymphocytic leukemia.

The chain is built from TRBV29-1 and TRBJ2-6, with D maybe TRBD1 (7 bases). CDR1 and CDR2 from the germline V gene are SQVTM and ANQGSEA. The length of the CDR3 is 16 residues. Trimming removed 5 bases from V and 0 bases from J, with 14 bases in between. CDR3: CSVSPGGLSGANVLTF. The DNA of the CDR3 is TGCAGCGTTTCCCCAGGGGGACTCTCTGGGGCCAACGTCCTGACTTTC.

The genes are TRBV7-8 and TRBJ2-2, with 9 bases lining up with TRBD1. This CDR3 region has 17 residues. From germline, CDR1 is SGHVS and CDR2 FQNEAQ. V shed 0 bases, J shed 1 base, and the junction held 3 bases outside the gene matches. CDR3 region: CASSLARQGGNTGELFF. The CDR3 bases are TGTGCCAGCAGCTTAGCCAGACAGGGGGGGAACACCGGGGAGCTGTTTTTT. Using reference TRBV7-8 and TRBJ2-2 for the parts outside the CDR3, the full variable domain is GAGVSQSPRYKVAKRGQDVALRCDPISGHVSLFWYQQALGQGPEFLTYFQNEAQLDKSGLPSDRFFAERPEGSVSTLKIQRTQQEDSAVYLCASSLARQGGNTGELFFGEGSRLTVL.

This rearrangement joins TRBV2 to TRBJ1-4, with D perhaps TRBD1 (6 bases). CDR1 is SNHLY, CDR2 FYNNEI, per germline. CDR3 length: 15 amino acids. Trimming removed 4 bases at V and 1 base at J, with 10 bases between. In DNA form, the CDR3 reads TGTGCCAGCAGTGGGGGGCTCGGAACTAATGAAAAACTGTTTTTT. It specifies CASSGGLGTNEKLFF.

This clone has a single count. The V call is TRBV28, the J call TRBJ1-2; tentatively, D is TRBD1 (5 bases). The V gene lost 1 base and the J gene lost 4 bases, with 16 bases spanning the gap. Germline loops: CDR1 MDHEN, CDR2 SYDVKM. The CDR3 contains 16 residues. This CDR3 is CASSLSAPRGTYGYTF. CDR3 nucleotide sequence: TGTGCCAGCAGTTTATCAGCACCTCGAGGGACCTATGGCTACACCTTC.

This clone has only one observation. The chain recombines TRBV18 with TRBJ1-3; TRBD1 might be the D (5 bases). V was pared by 3 bases and J by 4 bases, with 22 bases between. This CDR3 comprises 18 residues. CDR1 and CDR2 (germline): KGHSH, LQKENI. Here the CDR3 reads CASSPAIIGTSAGNTIYF. The CDR3 DNA sequence: TGTGCCAGCTCACCCGCCATAATTGGGACGTCGGCGGGAAACACCATATATTTT.

The chain uses TRBV2 and TRBJ2-4; 8 bases match TRBD1. Germline V gene lookup returns CDR1 SNHLY and CDR2 FYNNEI. The trim removed 8 bases at V and 0 bases at J, leaving 12 bases unmatched. The CDR3 has 17 amino acids. The CDR3 coding sequence is TGTGCCAGCGCGGGACAGGTCGGGGGCCTAGCCAAAAACATTCAGTACTTC. Protein sequence: CASAGQVGGLAKNIQYF.

This chain connects TRBV7-3 to TRBJ2-3, with 13 bases fitting TRBD2. Germline V gene data show CDR1 as SGHTA and CDR2 as FQGTGA. The CDR3 loop spans 16 amino acids. The V and J ends lost 5 bases and 4 bases, in that order; junction bases with no gene match: 6. CDR3 sequence reads: CASSPGTSGTADTQYF. CDR3 nucleotide sequence: TGTGCCAGCAGCCCAGGGACTAGCGGGACGGCAGATACGCAGTATTTT.

The chain carries TRBV7-6 and TRBJ2-7; 11 bases line up with TRBD2. CDR3 length: 14 amino acids. CDR1 is SGHVS and CDR2 is FNYEAQ in the germline V gene. V shed 5 bases and J 5 bases; nucleotides not matched to a gene: 5. Written as DNA, the CDR3 is TGTGCCAGCAGCGCACTAGCGGGAGTCCACGAGCAGTACTTC. As protein: CASSALAGVHEQYF. The complete variable domain, with remaining parts taken from reference TRBV7-6 and TRBJ2-7, reads GAGVSQSPRYKVTKRGQDVALRCDPISGHVSLYWYRQALGQGPEFLTYFNYEAQQDKSGLPNDRFSAERPEGSISTLTIQRTEQRDSAMYRCASSALAGVHEQYFGPGTRLTVT.

The rearrangement uses TRBV11-2 and TRBJ2-7; D possibly corresponds to TRBD1 (6 bases). The CDR3 covers 14 residues. V was cut by 6 bases and J by 5 bases, with 17 bases left in between. CDR1 SGHAT and CDR2 FQNNGV come from the germline V gene. The CDR3 DNA sequence: TGTGCCAGCAGTCAAGGACAGAGGATCAACGAGCAGTACTTC. Encoded protein: CASSQGQRINEQYF.